This T cell receptor (beta chain) is from a study of blood T cell repertoires in COVID-19. Across the study: Both acute and convalescent COVID-19 samples were obtained from the United States, Italy and Spain.

Assay used: immunoSEQ multiplex PCR; TCRdb lists only in-frame clones, some missing. The table has over 200,000 clones, around four fifths seen once. Trimming took 7 bases from V and 1 from J; bases not matched to a gene: 10. There are 15 residues in the CDR3. Germline V gene data show CDR1 as SQVTM and CDR2 as ANQGSEA. This sequence was found in a woman in her fifties or sixties with acute or convalescent COVID-19. The sample was peripheral blood. The chain joins TRBV29-1 to TRBJ1-1; 9 nucleotides align to TRBD1. CDR3 DNA sequence: TGCAGCGCACCAATCCCGGGACAGGGGAACACTGAAGCTTTCTTT. Protein product: CSAPIPGQGNTEAFF.